This T cell receptor beta chain was captured in a study of blood T cell repertoires in COVID-19. Only in-frame clones appear in the TCRdb table, and some are missing; sequencing was by immunoSEQ multiplex PCR. Of about 200,000 clones detected, almost 90% appear once; the ten largest clones hold around 1.5%. The CDR3 contains 13 residues. This receptor was taken from a man between 18 and 35 years old with active or convalescent COVID-19. The J gene is TRBJ1-1, the V gene TRBV21-1; the tabulated D call, TRBD1, remains unverified against the DNA. TRBV21-1 is termed a pseudogene. Sequences were obtained from peripheral blood. The CDR3 DNA follows: TGTGCCAGCAGCACCTACAGGGGTATTAGAGCTTTCTTT. This gives the protein CASSTYRGIRAFF.